The 32 T cell receptor beta chains presented below share a single source sample, sequenced in a study of T cells after yellow fever vaccination (dated by TCRdb to about 2019). Libraries were prepared through 5' RACE. The run used an Illumina HiSeq 2500. Through fastp at Q25 and MiXCR, TCRdb rebuilt clones from the public reads, retaining in-frame beta chains. Duplicate CDR3 protein sequences are folded into a single record with the most common DNA and genes. Here the sample has 600,000 to 750,000 distinct CDR3 sequences; 12% occur a single time. Jointly, the top ten make up 14% to 15% of the sample. Explained via the paper, the treatment or condition label denotes: live attenuated yellow fever vaccine strain. The source material was PBMCs, sampled on the day of the yellow fever booster vaccination. These receptor sequences come from a man aged 25-45 years who received the YFV17D yellow fever vaccine.

This clonotype was detected only a few times. The rearrangement joins TRBV30 to TRBJ2-3; D unresolved. The CDR3 is made up of 13 amino acids. With 2 bases removed from V and 7 bases from J, the gap between germline ends came to 13 bases. From germline, CDR1 is GTSNPN and CDR2 SVGIG (reference sequence). The CDR3 nucleotides are TGTGCCTGGAGTACCAGGAGTGCCAATACGCAGTATTTT. Translation gives CAWSTRSANTQYF. The full variable domain, completed using reference TRBV30 and TRBJ2-3, is SQTIHQWPATLVQPVGSPLSLECTVEGTSNPNLYWYRQAAGRGLQLLFYSVGIGQISSEVPQNLSASRPQDRQFILSSKKLLLSDSGFYLCAWSTRSANTQYFGPGTRLTVL.

The gene calls are TRBV7-9 and TRBJ2-5, with TRBD1 as a possible D gene (6 bases). V lost 0 bases and J 5 bases, leaving 7 bases between the germline ends. Germline V CDR1 and CDR2: SEHNR, FQNEAQ (reference sequence). The CDR3 sequence is 13 residues long. For the CDR3, the DNA is TGTGCCAGCAGCTTAGCGGGACACGAGACCCAGTACTTC. This translates into CASSLAGHETQYF. Together with reference TRBV7-9 and TRBJ2-5, the CDR3 gives the full variable domain: DTGVSQNPRHKITKRGQNVTFRCDPISEHNRLYWYRQTLGQGPEFLTYFQNEAQLEKSRLLSDRFSAERPKGSFSTLEIQRTEQGDSAMYLCASSLAGHETQYFGPGTRLLVL.

J is TRBJ1-2 and V is TRBV11-2, with D unresolved. Between the trimmed V and J ends, which lost 0 bases and 5 bases, there was a span of 22 bases. Germline V gene sequence: CDR1 SGHAT, CDR2 FQNNGV. The CDR3 length is 18 residues. In nucleotides, the CDR3 is TGTGCCAGCAGCTTAGAACCCCGCGAAAGAAGGGAGGAGTATGGCTACACCTTC. Translated, it gives CASSLEPRERREEYGYTF.

This chain connects TRBV4-3 to TRBJ2-7; 9 bases are shared with TRBD2. The junction had 4 bases not matched to a gene; V was cut back by 0 bases and J by 1 base. Germline V gene lookup returns CDR1 LGHNA and CDR2 YSLEER. The length of the CDR3 is 16 residues. CDR3 region: CASSQEPGLASYEQYF. As DNA, the CDR3 is TGCGCCAGCAGCCAAGAACCGGGACTAGCTTCCTACGAGCAGTACTTC.

This chain joins TRBV7-9 and TRBJ1-3; D is unresolved. V was pared by 5 bases and J by 0 bases, with 8 bases between. Germline V gene lookup returns CDR1 SEHNR and CDR2 FQNEAQ (reference sequence). The length of the CDR3 is 14 residues. The chain's CDR3 is CASSQETSGNTIYF. As DNA, the CDR3 is TGTGCCAGCAGCCAGGAGACCTCTGGAAACACCATATATTTT.

This chain links TRBV12-3 or TRBV12-4 with TRBJ2-1; tentative D call: TRBD2 (6 bases). V dropped 4 bases and J dropped 13 bases, with 14 bases sitting between them. The CDR3 length is 12 residues. The CDR3 DNA sequence: TGTGCCAGCAGTTCATCCGGGACTTCTCAGTTCTTC. Translated: CASSSSGTSQFF.

This clonotype has more than one count but fewer than ten. V and J are TRBV29-1 and TRBJ2-3, with TRBD2 matching over 9 bases. With V trimmed by 6 bases and J by 7 bases, 14 bases remained unmatched. CDR1 and CDR2 (germline): SQVTM, ANQGSEA. The CDR3 runs to 15 residues. The CDR3 sequence: CSVAWVAGAANTQYF. CDR3 coding DNA: TGCAGCGTGGCCTGGGTAGCGGGGGCAGCAAATACGCAGTATTTT.

This clonotype was detected once. One junction end does not reproduce the germline sequence, and a read error may be involved. The chain has TRBV12-3 or TRBV12-4 and TRBJ2-3, with 13 bases identical to TRBD2. This CDR3 is built from 18 residues. The CDR3 spells CTSSFAGGLAGVTDTQYF. The CDR3 coding sequence is TGTACCAGCAGTTTTGCGGGCGGACTAGCGGGAGTCACAGATACGCAGTATTTT.

Notes on this clonotype: A much more abundant neighbour one base away suggests this may be a read error. The V gene is TRBV7-6, the J gene TRBJ2-7, with 10 bases fitting TRBD1. This CDR3 comprises 14 residues. Germline-derived CDR1 and CDR2 are SGHVS and FNYEAQ. The trim removed 5 bases at V and 9 bases at J, leaving 10 bases unmatched. This chain's CDR3 is CASSLRDRGDGQYF. CDR3 nucleotides: TGTGCCAGCAGCCTCCGGGACAGGGGCGACGGGCAGTACTTC.

CDR3 in amino acids: CTIPGTGHGYTF. The CDR3 DNA is TGCACCATCCCGGGGACCGGCCACGGCTACACCTTC. The gene calls are TRBV1 and TRBJ1-2; TRBD1, the D gene given by the table, was not confirmed from the DNA. TRBV1 is classified as a pseudogene. CDR3 length: 12 residues.

The genes are TRBV28 and TRBJ2-3, with 7 bases aligning to TRBD2. Trimming took 6 bases from V and 1 from J; bases not matched to a gene: 10. Germline-derived CDR1 and CDR2 are MDHEN and SYDVKM. This CDR3 contains 16 residues. The CDR3 spells CASSPGSGKGTDTQYF. The CDR3 coding sequence is TGTGCCAGCAGCCCCGGGAGCGGGAAAGGCACAGATACGCAGTATTTT.

The chain is built from TRBV6-1 and TRBJ2-3, with unresolved D. The CDR3 is 20 amino acids. V gave up 1 base and J gave up 2 bases, with 25 bases separating them. Per germline, CDR1 MNHNS and CDR2 SASEGT. Written as DNA, the CDR3 is TGTGCCAGCAGTGAAGGACTGGACGCACGAAGTTGGATTCACACAGATACGCAGTATTTT. As protein: CASSEGLDARSWIHTDTQYF.

This clonotype was picked up a small number of times. This chain joins TRBV7-9 and TRBJ1-5, with 7 positions matching TRBD1. This CDR3 has 14 residues. The V gene's germline CDR1 is SEHNR and CDR2 FQNEAQ (reference sequence). Losses at the gene ends were 5 bases for V and 6 bases for J; bases not matched to a gene: 7. In nucleotides, the CDR3 is TGTGCCAGCAGCACGACAGGGAACGCTCAGCCCCAGCATTTT. Translating gives CASSTTGNAQPQHF.

This rearrangement joins TRBV20-1 to TRBJ2-2; D possibly corresponds to TRBD1 (6 bases). CDR3 length: 16 amino acids. V shed 3 bases and J shed 2 bases, with 16 bases lying between them. Germline V CDR1 and CDR2: DFQATT, SNEGSKA (reference sequence). The CDR3: CSASVLGTFNTGELFF. The CDR3 nucleotides read TGCAGTGCTAGCGTGTTGGGGACATTTAACACCGGGGAGCTGTTTTTT.

This clonotype came up many times. The chain has TRBV5-5 and TRBJ2-5; 7 bases align to TRBD2. J was trimmed by 3 bases and V by 4 bases; bases with no gene match: 6. Per the germline V gene, CDR1 is SGHKS and CDR2 is YYEKEE (reference sequence). CDR3 length: 14 amino acids. This CDR3 is CASSLGLVEETQYF. Written as DNA, the CDR3 is TGTGCCAGCAGCCTAGGACTAGTTGAAGAGACCCAGTACTTC.

This chain joins TRBV18 and TRBJ2-3; 7 positions match TRBD1. From germline, CDR1 is KGHSH and CDR2 LQKENI. The V and J ends lost 3 bases and 6 bases, in that order; junction bases with no gene match: 15. The CDR3 has 17 amino acids. This CDR3 is CASSPRNRGVVTDTQYF. The CDR3 DNA follows: TGTGCCAGCTCACCGCGAAACAGGGGAGTAGTAACGGATACGCAGTATTTT.

This clonotype was picked up a small number of times. In nucleotides, the CDR3 is TGCAGTGCTAGAAATAGCGGGAGGGCCAGGAATGAGCAGTTCTTC. Amino acid sequence: CSARNSGRARNEQFF. The chain combines TRBV20-1 with TRBJ2-1; 11 bases agree with TRBD2. The ends lost 2 bases at V and 7 bases at J; junction bases unmatched: 7. Looked up from germline, CDR1 is DFQATT and CDR2 is SNEGSKA (reference sequence). This CDR3 spans 15 amino acids.

The J gene is TRBJ2-5, the V gene TRBV18; possible D gene TRBD2, 5 bases. The V gene's germline CDR1 is KGHSH and CDR2 LQKENI. V was shortened by 11 bases and J by 3 bases, with 19 bases between the two germline ends. The CDR3 has 14 amino acids. CDR3 protein: CAPPQGREKETQYF. DNA of the CDR3: TGTGCCCCCCCCCAAGGACGGGAAAAAGAGACCCAGTACTTC.

V is TRBV6-2 or TRBV6-3 and J is TRBJ2-1; a possible D gene is TRBD1 (5 bases). Germline CDR1 MNHEY, CDR2 SVGEGT. The CDR3 spans 13 residues. The V gene lost 7 bases and the J gene lost 9 bases, with 16 bases spanning the gap. For the CDR3, the DNA is TGTGCCAGCACAGGGTTTCAGTACGGTGAGCAGTTCTTC. Its translation: CASTGFQYGEQFF.

The V call is TRBV4-3, the J call TRBJ2-7; 11 nucleotides line up with TRBD2. Losses at the gene ends were 6 bases for V and 5 bases for J; bases not matched to a gene: 15. Germline V gene sequence: CDR1 LGHNA, CDR2 YSLEER. The CDR3 covers 17 residues. CDR3 sequence reads: CASSPSLGLAGGDEQYF. The CDR3 DNA sequence: TGCGCCAGCAGTCCTTCCCTGGGGCTAGCGGGAGGTGACGAGCAGTACTTC.

V and J are TRBV6-5 and TRBJ2-1, with 8 bases lining up with TRBD2. The CDR3 covers 15 residues. Unmatched junction bases numbered 11, after V lost 4 bases and J lost 9 bases. Germline-derived CDR1 and CDR2 are MNHEY and SVGAGI. CDR3 sequence (DNA): TGTGCCAGCAGTTCCAGGCGGGAGCGGGAGTTTGAGCAGTTCTTC. This translates into CASSSRREREFEQFF.

This clonotype was observed a few times. The chain uses TRBV29-1 and TRBJ2-2; D not certain. Germline V gene sequence: CDR1 SQVTM, CDR2 ANQGSEA. The V and J ends lost 6 bases and 0 bases respectively, with 11 bases between them. The CDR3 extends over 14 amino acids. The CDR3 sequence: CSVADGSNTGELFF. The CDR3 nucleotides read TGCAGCGTCGCCGATGGGTCGAACACCGGGGAGCTGTTTTTT.

The CDR3 here is CASSPRGASYEQYF. The CDR3 DNA reads TGTGCCAGCAGCCCCCGGGGGGCATCCTACGAGCAGTACTTC. This chain joins TRBV7-9 and TRBJ2-7; maybe TRBD2 (7 bases). Trimming took 5 bases from V and 1 from J, leaving 12 bases between them. From germline, CDR1 is SEHNR and CDR2 FQNEAQ (reference sequence). CDR3 length: 14 residues.

V gene TRBV6-2 or TRBV6-3 combines with J gene TRBJ2-2; D is unclear. This CDR3 spans 11 amino acids. The germline V gene has CDR1 MNHEY and CDR2 SVGEGT. Trimming left V 2 bases short and J 7 bases short, with 2 bases between. This CDR3 is CASSYDGELFF. CDR3 bases: TGTGCCAGCAGTTACGACGGGGAGCTGTTTTTT.

The genes are TRBV6-5 and TRBJ1-1, with TRBD1 matching 8 bases. Germline assignment: CDR1 MNHEY and CDR2 SVGAGI. Unmatched junction bases numbered 6, after V lost 2 bases and J lost 1 base. This CDR3 region has 16 residues. CDR3 in amino acids: CASSYPGQGGNTEAFF. CDR3 coding DNA: TGTGCCAGCAGTTACCCAGGACAGGGAGGGAACACTGAAGCTTTCTTT.

The chain has TRBV28 and TRBJ2-7, with D hard to call. V was shortened by 8 bases and J by 2 bases, with 13 bases between the two germline ends. This CDR3 has 13 amino acids. The V gene's germline CDR1 is MDHEN and CDR2 SYDVKM. The CDR3 spells CASLSPAPYEQYF. CDR3 nucleotides: TGTGCCAGCCTCTCCCCTGCACCCTACGAGCAGTACTTC.

The V and J genes are TRBV18 and TRBJ1-4, with 7 bases aligning to TRBD1. V trimming: 2 bases; J trimming: 4 bases; junction bases outside the gene matches: 4. Germline lookup yields CDR1 KGHSH and CDR2 LQKENI. The CDR3 contains 15 residues. CDR3: CASSPFGTDNEKLFF. The CDR3 DNA follows: TGTGCCAGCTCACCATTCGGGACAGATAATGAAAAACTGTTTTTT. Full variable domain (remainder filled in from reference TRBV18 and TRBJ1-4): NAGVMQNPRHLVRRRGQEARLRCSPMKGHSHVYWYRQLPEEGLKFMVYLQKENIIDESGMPKERFSAEFPKEGPSILRIQQVVRGDSAAYFCASSPFGTDNEKLFFGSGTQLSVL.

There are a few counts of this clonotype. V gene TRBV7-2 combines with J gene TRBJ2-4; no clear D gene. CDR3 length: 13 amino acids. Germline V gives CDR1 SGHTA, CDR2 FQGNSA. V was trimmed by 3 bases and J by 7 bases, leaving 10 bases between them. The CDR3 region has the DNA TGTGCCAGCAGCTTTCTGGAAGGGAACATTCAGTACTTC. Amino acids: CASSFLEGNIQYF.

The rearrangement joins TRBV7-3 to TRBJ2-1; D not certain. The CDR3 is 12 residues long. V shed 6 bases and J shed 7 bases, with 10 bases lying between them. Germline CDR1 and CDR2: SGHTA and FQGTGA. CDR3 DNA sequence: TGTGCCAGCAGTGAGGACCAAAATGAGCAGTTCTTC. Its protein product is CASSEDQNEQFF.

This clonotype has ten or more counts. V is TRBV28 and J is TRBJ2-1; D is possibly TRBD1 or TRBD2 (5 bases each). Trimming shortened V by 6 bases and J by 2 bases, and 8 bases separated the two germline ends. The CDR3 has 13 residues. Germline-derived CDR1 and CDR2 are MDHEN and SYDVKM. CDR3 DNA: TGTGCCAGCAGGAGGGACCCCTACAATGAGCAGTTCTTC. Encoded protein: CASRRDPYNEQFF.

The chain has TRBV18 and TRBJ1-1; no reliable D call. Trimming stripped 4 bases from V and 6 bases from J, with 12 bases between. The CDR3 is 13 residues long. Germline CDR1 is KGHSH and CDR2 is LQKENI. In DNA form, the CDR3 reads TGTGCCAGCTCACTCGCGGTGGAGGCTGAAGCTTTCTTT. Translating it yields CASSLAVEAEAFF.

Worth noting for this clonotype: Mismatch with germline at one junction end may stem from a read error. The chain combines TRBV20-1 with TRBJ2-1, with 11 positions matching TRBD2. Looked up from germline, CDR1 is DFQATT and CDR2 is SNEGSKA (reference sequence). This CDR3 contains 16 residues. Written as DNA, the CDR3 is TGCTGTGCTCGTTTGGGACTAGCGGCCCCCTACAATGAGCAGTTCTTC. Encoded protein: CCARLGLAAPYNEQFF.